Presented here are 8 T cell receptor beta chains from one specimen sequenced in a study of blood T cell repertoires in COVID-19. The assay was immunoSEQ multiplex PCR, and TCRdb's table has in-frame clones only and misses some. In the table there are roughly 230,000 clones, roughly 81% of which are singletons. The sample was peripheral blood. The receptors were sampled from a middle-aged man with acute or convalescent COVID-19.

The rearrangement joins TRBV3-1 (or the pseudogene TRBV3-2) to TRBJ1-1; 7 bases line up with TRBD1. Per the germline V gene, CDR1 is LGHDT and CDR2 is YNNKEL (reference sequence). With 6 bases clipped from V and 10 bases from J, the junction kept 14 bases outside the gene matches. The CDR3 has 14 amino acids. CDR3 amino acids: CASRQTGALGRAFF. The CDR3 nucleotides are TGTGCCAGCAGACAAACAGGGGCCTTAGGGAGAGCTTTCTTT.

The genes are TRBV2 and TRBJ2-5, with 10 nucleotides matching TRBD2. V lost 3 bases and J lost 1; bases outside the gene matches: 5. Germline V gives CDR1 SNHLY, CDR2 FYNNEI. This CDR3 contains 16 residues. The CDR3 coding sequence is TGTGCCAGCAGTGAGTTCGCTAGCGGGGGCCAAGAGACCCAGTACTTC. Its protein product is CASSEFASGGQETQYF.

The J gene is TRBJ1-4, the V gene TRBV3-1 (or the pseudogene TRBV3-2), with D possibly matching TRBD1 (6 bases). CDR3 length equals 16 residues. Germline V gene sequence: CDR1 LGHDT, CDR2 YNNKEL (reference sequence). V lost 2 bases and J 4 bases, leaving 14 bases between the germline ends. In nucleotides, the CDR3 is TGTGCCAGCAGCCAACGGTCGACAGGAGGTAATGAAAAACTGTTTTTT. Amino acids: CASSQRSTGGNEKLFF.

The rearrangement links TRBV5-4 to TRBJ2-3; TRBD2 might be the D (5 bases). Germline CDR1 is SGHNT and CDR2 is YYREEE (reference sequence). Trimming cost V 0 bases and J 2 bases, with 13 bases left between them. There are 16 residues in the CDR3. The DNA of the CDR3 is TGTGCCAGCAGCTTGGAACGGGGAACAACCACAGATACGCAGTATTTT. This encodes CASSLERGTTTDTQYF.

V and J are TRBV6-5 and TRBJ1-3; D uncertain. The germline V and J ends were trimmed by 10 bases and 4 bases, with 8 bases remaining between them. Germline lookup yields CDR1 MNHEY and CDR2 SVGAGI. The CDR3 loop spans 11 amino acids. DNA for the CDR3: TGTGCCACTCATCGGGGAAACACCATATATTTT. This gives the protein CATHRGNTIYF.

V is TRBV19 and J is TRBJ1-1, with TRBD1 matching over 8 bases. The V and J ends lost 6 bases and 4 bases, in that order; junction bases with no gene match: 7. Looked up from germline, CDR1 is LNHDA and CDR2 is SQIVND (reference sequence). This CDR3 has 14 residues. The CDR3 here is CASSTQGAFTEAFF. The CDR3 bases are TGTGCCAGTAGCACTCAGGGGGCCTTCACTGAAGCTTTCTTT.

This sequence joins TRBV11-2 and TRBJ1-1, with D possibly TRBD1 on 6 matching bases. The CDR3 is 15 amino acids. Germline assignment: CDR1 SGHAT and CDR2 FQNNGV. V lost 3 bases, J lost 0 bases, and 11 bases lay in between. The DNA of the CDR3 is TGTGCCAGCAGCTTCCGCAGGGGTTTGAACACTGAAGCTTTCTTT. Translation: CASSFRRGLNTEAFF.

The chain employs TRBV7-2 and TRBJ2-6, with TRBD1 matching over 7 bases. Looked up from germline, CDR1 is SGHTA and CDR2 is FQGNSA. The CDR3 is made up of 13 amino acids. Unmatched junction bases numbered 1, after V lost 9 bases and J lost 2 bases. The CDR3 region is CARDRPGANVLTF. The CDR3 DNA reads TGTGCCAGGGACAGGCCTGGGGCCAACGTCCTGACTTTC.